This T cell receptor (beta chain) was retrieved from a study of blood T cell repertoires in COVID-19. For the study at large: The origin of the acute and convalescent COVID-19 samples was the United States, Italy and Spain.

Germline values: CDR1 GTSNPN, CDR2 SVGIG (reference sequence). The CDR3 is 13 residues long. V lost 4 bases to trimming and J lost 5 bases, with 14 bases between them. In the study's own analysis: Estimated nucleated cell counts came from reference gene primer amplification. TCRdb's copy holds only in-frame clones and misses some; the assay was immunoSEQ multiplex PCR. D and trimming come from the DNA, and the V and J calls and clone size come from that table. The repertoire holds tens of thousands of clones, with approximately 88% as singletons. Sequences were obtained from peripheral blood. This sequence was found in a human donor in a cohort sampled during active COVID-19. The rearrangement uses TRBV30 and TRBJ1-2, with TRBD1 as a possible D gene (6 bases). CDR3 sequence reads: CAWNHREGYGYTF. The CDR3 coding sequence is TGTGCCTGGAACCACAGGGAAGGGTATGGCTACACCTTC.